A selection of T cell receptor beta chains follows, all from one sample in a study of blood T cell repertoires in COVID-19. Repertoires were generated with immunoSEQ multiplex PCR, while TCRdb's copy carries only in-frame clones and drops some. The sample lists about 370,000 clones; around 87% were seen once. Specimen: peripheral blood. The receptors shown here come from a young woman with COVID-19, enrolled during active disease. Both conserved end residues are part of each CDR3. D genes are given only for firm matches. A clone size is listed for some rows: how often the clone was seen (once, few, many), or a class if it is expanded.

cdr3_aa: CATSSERVDDQFF
cdr3_nt: TGTGCCACCAGCTCAGAGCGGGTAGACGACCAGTTCTTC
v_call: TRBV15
d_call: NA
clone_size: NA
j_call: TRBJ2-1

cdr3_aa: CASSRDTASYEQYF
cdr3_nt: TGCGCCAGCAGCCGGGACACCGCTTCCTACGAGCAGTACTTC
v_call: TRBV5-1
d_call: NA
clone_size: NA
j_call: TRBJ2-7

cdr3_aa: CASSVEGYNYGYTF
cdr3_nt: TGTGCCAGCAGCGTAGAGGGGTATAACTATGGCTACACCTTC
v_call: TRBV9
d_call: NA
clone_size: few
j_call: TRBJ1-2

cdr3_aa: CASSLGGGETQYF
cdr3_nt: TGTGCCAGCAGCTTAGGGGGAGGGGAGACCCAGTACTTC
v_call: TRBV5-4
d_call: NA
clone_size: NA
j_call: TRBJ2-5

cdr3_aa: CASSQGAPGTGYTDTQYF
cdr3_nt: TGTGCCAGCAGCCAAGGGGCTCCCGGGACAGGATACACAGATACGCAGTATTTT
v_call: TRBV3-1/TRBV3-2
d_call: TRBD1
clone_size: NA
j_call: TRBJ2-3

cdr3_aa: CASSYSISGGTEAFF
cdr3_nt: TGTGCCAGCAGTTACTCGATCTCGGGGGGCACTGAAGCTTTCTTT
v_call: TRBV6-5
d_call: NA
clone_size: NA
j_call: TRBJ1-1

cdr3_aa: CATLTGGNQPQHF
cdr3_nt: TGTGCCACCCTGACAGGGGGGAATCAGCCCCAGCATTTT
v_call: TRBV28
d_call: TRBD1
clone_size: once
j_call: TRBJ1-5

cdr3_aa: CASSLKTFLQETQYF
cdr3_nt: TGTGCCAGCAGTTTAAAGACATTTCTCCAAGAGACCCAGTACTTC
v_call: TRBV28
d_call: NA
clone_size: NA
j_call: TRBJ2-5

cdr3_aa: CAWRGPADTGELFF
cdr3_nt: TGTGCCTGGAGGGGTCCGGCGGACACCGGGGAGCTGTTTTTT
v_call: TRBV30
d_call: NA
clone_size: NA
j_call: TRBJ2-2

cdr3_aa: CASSQELWPTNEKLFF
cdr3_nt: TGCGCCAGCAGCCAAGAGTTGTGGCCAACTAATGAAAAACTGTTTTTT
v_call: TRBV4-1
d_call: NA
clone_size: NA
j_call: TRBJ1-4

cdr3_aa: CASSYSFSPALGELFF
cdr3_nt: TGTGCCAGCAGTTACTCGTTCAGTCCCGCCTTGGGGGAGCTGTTTTTT
v_call: TRBV6-2/TRBV6-3
d_call: NA
clone_size: NA
j_call: TRBJ2-2

cdr3_aa: CASSYSVAGAYEQYF
cdr3_nt: TGTGCCAGCAGTTACTCGGTAGCGGGGGCCTACGAGCAGTACTTC
v_call: TRBV6-5
d_call: TRBD2
clone_size: NA
j_call: TRBJ2-7

cdr3_aa: CASSQRDGQGDTIYF
cdr3_nt: TGTGCCAGCAGTCAAAGAGACGGCCAGGGGGACACCATATATTTT
v_call: TRBV6-5
d_call: TRBD1
clone_size: NA
j_call: TRBJ1-3

cdr3_aa: CATSRDPGSNYGYTF
cdr3_nt: TGTGCCACCAGCAGAGATCCGGGGTCTAACTATGGCTACACCTTC
v_call: TRBV15
d_call: NA
clone_size: NA
j_call: TRBJ1-2

cdr3_aa: CASSSGRATNEQFF
cdr3_nt: TGTGCCAGTTCTAGCGGGAGGGCTACAAATGAGCAGTTCTTC
v_call: TRBV19
d_call: TRBD2
clone_size: NA
j_call: TRBJ2-1

cdr3_aa: CASNPRKRQEADTQYF
cdr3_nt: TGTGCCAGCAACCCCCGCAAAAGACAGGAGGCAGATACGCAGTATTTT
v_call: TRBV7-9
d_call: NA
clone_size: NA
j_call: TRBJ2-3

cdr3_aa: CASTPTGGAGQFF
cdr3_nt: TGTGCCAGTACCCCTACTGGAGGCGCGGGGCAGTTCTTC
v_call: TRBV19
d_call: NA
clone_size: NA
j_call: TRBJ2-1

cdr3_aa: CSVETLAAPYEQYF
cdr3_nt: TGCAGCGTTGAAACGTTAGCGGCCCCCTACGAGCAGTACTTC
v_call: TRBV29-1
d_call: NA
clone_size: NA
j_call: TRBJ2-7

cdr3_aa: CASTSQVLDEQYF
cdr3_nt: TGTGCCAGCACCTCGCAGGTCCTGGACGAGCAGTACTTC
v_call: TRBV2
d_call: NA
clone_size: NA
j_call: TRBJ2-7

cdr3_aa: CASSLIGGSHDEQYF
cdr3_nt: TGCGCCAGCAGCTTGATTGGCGGGAGTCACGACGAGCAGTACTTC
v_call: TRBV5-1
d_call: TRBD2
clone_size: NA
j_call: TRBJ2-7

cdr3_aa: CASSRDRRYEQYF
cdr3_nt: TGTGCCAGTAGCAGGGACAGACGATACGAGCAGTACTTC
v_call: TRBV19
d_call: TRBD1
clone_size: NA
j_call: TRBJ2-7

cdr3_aa: CASSEDARANEKLFF
cdr3_nt: TGTGCCAGCAGCGAAGACGCGAGGGCTAATGAAAAACTGTTTTTT
v_call: TRBV11-2
d_call: NA
clone_size: NA
j_call: TRBJ1-4

cdr3_aa: CATSPSRNYGYTF
cdr3_nt: TGTGCCACCAGTCCTTCGCGAAACTATGGCTACACCTTC
v_call: TRBV24-1
d_call: NA
clone_size: NA
j_call: TRBJ1-2

cdr3_aa: CASSHGTSGYTF
cdr3_nt: TGTGCCAGCAGTCACGGGACATCCGGCTACACCTTC
v_call: TRBV6-5
d_call: NA
clone_size: NA
j_call: TRBJ1-2

cdr3_aa: CASSYSSENQPQHF
cdr3_nt: TGTGCCAGCAGTTATAGCAGCGAGAATCAGCCCCAGCATTTT
v_call: TRBV6-5
d_call: NA
clone_size: NA
j_call: TRBJ1-5

cdr3_aa: CASSLAGAHEQFF
cdr3_nt: TGTGCCAGCAGCTTAGCGGGAGCTCATGAGCAGTTCTTC
v_call: TRBV7-2
d_call: NA
clone_size: NA
j_call: TRBJ2-1

cdr3_aa: CASSLLLGGTTEAFF
cdr3_nt: TGTGCCAGCAGTTTGCTCCTAGGCGGGACGACTGAAGCTTTCTTT
v_call: TRBV28
d_call: NA
clone_size: once
j_call: TRBJ1-1

cdr3_aa: CASSQGISGDQETQYF
cdr3_nt: TGCGCCAGCAGCCAAGGGATTAGCGGGGACCAAGAGACCCAGTACTTC
v_call: TRBV4-1
d_call: TRBD2
clone_size: NA
j_call: TRBJ2-5

cdr3_aa: CASSVGLDPYNEQFF
cdr3_nt: TGTGCCAGCAGCGTAGGGCTAGATCCCTACAATGAGCAGTTCTTC
v_call: TRBV9
d_call: NA
clone_size: NA
j_call: TRBJ2-1

cdr3_aa: CASSEMGRGPQAFF
cdr3_nt: TGCGCCAGCAGTGAGATGGGCAGGGGGCCCCAAGCTTTCTTT
v_call: TRBV10-2
d_call: TRBD1
clone_size: NA
j_call: TRBJ1-1

cdr3_aa: CASSIGGRWSSGYTF
cdr3_nt: TGTGCCAGTAGTATCGGGGGGCGCTGGTCGTCCGGCTACACCTTC
v_call: TRBV19
d_call: NA
clone_size: few
j_call: TRBJ1-2

cdr3_aa: CASGGDIPRSTDTQYF
cdr3_nt: TGTGCTAGTGGAGGGGACATCCCCAGAAGCACAGATACGCAGTATTTT
v_call: TRBV12-5
d_call: NA
clone_size: NA
j_call: TRBJ2-3

cdr3_aa: CASSHTSPVMSGELFF
cdr3_nt: TGTGCCAGCAGCCATACGAGCCCCGTGATGTCCGGGGAGCTGTTTTTT
v_call: TRBV7-2
d_call: NA
clone_size: NA
j_call: TRBJ2-2

cdr3_aa: CASSLGGLSEQYF
cdr3_nt: TGCGCCAGCAGCTTGGGCGGCCTCTCCGAGCAGTACTTC
v_call: TRBV5-1
d_call: NA
clone_size: once
j_call: TRBJ2-7

cdr3_aa: CASSDAGGQETQYF
cdr3_nt: TGCGCCAGCAGTGACGCGGGGGGTCAAGAGACCCAGTACTTC
v_call: TRBV10-2
d_call: TRBD2
clone_size: NA
j_call: TRBJ2-5

cdr3_aa: CASSAGVDEKLFF
cdr3_nt: TGTGCCAGCAGCGCAGGGGTTGATGAAAAACTGTTTTTT
v_call: TRBV2
d_call: NA
clone_size: NA
j_call: TRBJ1-4

cdr3_aa: CASSDSGGRGDTQYF
cdr3_nt: TGTGCCAGCAGTGATTCTGGGGGCCGAGGAGATACGCAGTATTTT
v_call: TRBV6-1
d_call: NA
clone_size: NA
j_call: TRBJ2-3

cdr3_aa: CASSLAGEADTQYF
cdr3_nt: TGTGCCAGCAGTTTAGCGGGAGAGGCAGATACGCAGTATTTT
v_call: TRBV2
d_call: TRBD2
clone_size: NA
j_call: TRBJ2-3

cdr3_aa: CASSLAGGPSDTQYF
cdr3_nt: TGCGCCAGCAGCCTAGCGGGAGGGCCATCAGATACGCAGTATTTT
v_call: TRBV23-1
d_call: TRBD2
clone_size: once
j_call: TRBJ2-3

cdr3_aa: CASSQPSGSSYEQYF
cdr3_nt: TGTGCCAGCAGCCAACCTAGCGGAAGCTCCTACGAGCAGTACTTC
v_call: TRBV4-2
d_call: TRBD2
clone_size: NA
j_call: TRBJ2-7

cdr3_aa: CAIFPGGPGTDTQYF
cdr3_nt: TGTGCCATCTTCCCCGGGGGGCCCGGCACAGATACGCAGTATTTT
v_call: TRBV7-9
d_call: NA
clone_size: NA
j_call: TRBJ2-3